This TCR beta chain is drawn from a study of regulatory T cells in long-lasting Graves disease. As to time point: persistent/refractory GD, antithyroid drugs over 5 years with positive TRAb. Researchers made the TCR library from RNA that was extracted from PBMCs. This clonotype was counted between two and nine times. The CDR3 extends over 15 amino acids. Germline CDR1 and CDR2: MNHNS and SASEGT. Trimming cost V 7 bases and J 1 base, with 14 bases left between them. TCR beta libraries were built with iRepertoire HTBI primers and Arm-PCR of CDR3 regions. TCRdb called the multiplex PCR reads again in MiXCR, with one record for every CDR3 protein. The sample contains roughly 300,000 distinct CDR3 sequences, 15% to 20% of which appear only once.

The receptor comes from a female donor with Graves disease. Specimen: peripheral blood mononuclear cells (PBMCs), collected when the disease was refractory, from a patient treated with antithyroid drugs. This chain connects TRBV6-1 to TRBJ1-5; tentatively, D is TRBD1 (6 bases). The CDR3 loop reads CASKTDRLSNQPQHF. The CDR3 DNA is TGTGCCAGCAAAACCGACAGGCTGAGCAATCAGCCCCAGCATTTT.